This is a list of T cell receptor beta chains from one sample in a study of T cells in Graves' hyperthyroidism and ophthalmopathy. TCRdb re-called the multiplex PCR reads through MiXCR, storing one row per CDR3 protein. The profile shows about 400,000 distinct CDR3 sequences, approximately 13% of them singletons. Material: blood. The receptors were gathered from a woman under 30 with Graves' hyperthyroidism. The CDR3 runs from the conserved cysteine through the conserved F or W. A D gene is named only where the DNA matches it firmly. Part of the rows lack a size; the others show once, few, many or a class for expanded clones.

J gene: TRBJ2-7
V gene: TRBV7-2
clone size: many
D gene: .
CDR3 protein: CASSPVDVPYYEQYF
CDR3 DNA: TGTGCCAGCAGCCCTGTGGACGTCCCCTACTACGAGCAGTACTTC

J gene: TRBJ1-1
V gene: TRBV3-1
clone size: many
D gene: .
CDR3 protein: CASSQDILRLKAFF
CDR3 DNA: TGTGCCAGCAGCCAAGATATCTTGCGGTTGAAAGCTTTCTTT

J gene: TRBJ2-7
V gene: TRBV28
clone size: many
D gene: TRBD2
CDR3 protein: CASSFGLAPSYEQYF
CDR3 DNA: TGTGCCAGCAGTTTCGGACTAGCGCCCTCCTACGAGCAGTACTTC

J gene: TRBJ1-4
V gene: TRBV3-1
clone size: few
D gene: .
CDR3 protein: CASSQSDRYNEKLFF
CDR3 DNA: TGTGCCAGCAGCCAATCCGACAGGTATAATGAAAAACTGTTTTTT

J gene: TRBJ2-2
V gene: TRBV6-1
clone size: .
D gene: .
CDR3 protein: CASSEEVTGELFF
CDR3 DNA: TGTGCCAGCAGTGAAGAAGTCACCGGGGAGCTGTTTTTT

J gene: TRBJ1-4
V gene: TRBV6-2/TRBV6-3
clone size: few
D gene: .
CDR3 protein: CASSRERSLATNEKLFF
CDR3 DNA: TGTGCCAGCAGCCGAGAACGGAGCCTTGCAACTAATGAAAAACTGTTTTTT

J gene: TRBJ1-1
V gene: TRBV11-2
clone size: .
D gene: .
CDR3 protein: CASSLLRGGDEAFF
CDR3 DNA: TGTGCCAGCAGCTTATTAAGAGGGGGTGATGAAGCTTTCTTT

J gene: TRBJ1-2
V gene: TRBV29-1
clone size: many
D gene: .
CDR3 protein: CSVGGTGDTNYGYTF
CDR3 DNA: TGCAGCGTTGGAGGGACGGGGGATACTAACTATGGCTACACCTTC

J gene: TRBJ2-3
V gene: TRBV28
clone size: many
D gene: TRBD2
CDR3 protein: CASRSGTSWVGSTDTQYF
CDR3 DNA: TGTGCCAGCAGGTCAGGGACTAGTTGGGTTGGAAGCACAGATACGCAGTATTTT

J gene: TRBJ2-7
V gene: TRBV7-3
clone size: many
D gene: .
CDR3 protein: CASSLMKSEFSYEQYF
CDR3 DNA: TGTGCCAGCAGCTTAATGAAGAGTGAGTTTAGCTACGAGCAGTACTTC

J gene: TRBJ2-1
V gene: TRBV24-1
clone size: many
D gene: TRBD2
CDR3 protein: CATSDLKAGGPYEQFF
CDR3 DNA: TGTGCCACCAGTGATTTGAAGGCGGGAGGGCCTTATGAGCAGTTCTTC

J gene: TRBJ1-5
V gene: TRBV4-1
clone size: many
D gene: TRBD1
CDR3 protein: CASSQALGDSLSPYSNQPQHF
CDR3 DNA: TGCGCCAGCAGCCAGGCCCTAGGGGACAGTCTCTCCCCCTATAGCAATCAGCCCCAGCATTTT

J gene: TRBJ2-1
V gene: TRBV7-6
clone size: few
D gene: TRBD2
CDR3 protein: CASSPSLAGDYNYNEQFF
CDR3 DNA: TGTGCCAGCAGCCCCAGCCTAGCGGGGGACTATAACTACAATGAGCAGTTCTTC

J gene: TRBJ1-4
V gene: TRBV7-9
clone size: .
D gene: .
CDR3 protein: CASSSGTERSGLFF
CDR3 DNA: TGTGCCAGCAGTTCCGGGACGGAACGCTCAGGACTGTTTTTT

J gene: TRBJ1-5
V gene: TRBV28
clone size: many
D gene: .
CDR3 protein: CASSRDTEENQPQHF
CDR3 DNA: TGTGCCAGCAGTCGGGACACCGAGGAAAATCAGCCCCAGCATTTT

J gene: TRBJ1-2
V gene: TRBV5-1
clone size: many
D gene: .
CDR3 protein: CASSGGPGHVGGYTF
CDR3 DNA: TGCGCCAGCAGCGGGGGACCAGGGCATGTCGGGGGCTACACCTTC

J gene: TRBJ2-5
V gene: TRBV7-6
clone size: few
D gene: .
CDR3 protein: CASSLGPGNPPYF
CDR3 DNA: TGTGCCAGCAGCTTAGGCCCGGGGAATCCCCCGTACTTC

J gene: TRBJ1-2
V gene: TRBV28
clone size: many
D gene: .
CDR3 protein: CASSSAGMGYTF
CDR3 DNA: TGTGCCAGCAGTTCGGCAGGGATGGGCTACACCTTC

J gene: TRBJ2-5
V gene: TRBV5-6
clone size: .
D gene: .
CDR3 protein: CASSLVQGRPETQYF
CDR3 DNA: TGTGCCAGCAGCTTGGTGCAGGGTAGGCCCGAGACCCAGTACTTC

J gene: TRBJ2-3
V gene: TRBV7-3
clone size: many
D gene: .
CDR3 protein: CASSLGGIHTDTQYF
CDR3 DNA: TGTGCCAGCAGCTTAGGTGGGATACACACAGATACGCAGTATTTT

J gene: TRBJ2-3
V gene: TRBV5-6
clone size: .
D gene: TRBD1
CDR3 protein: CASSWGQGAVRDTQYF
CDR3 DNA: TGTGCCAGCAGCTGGGGACAGGGGGCAGTGAGAGATACGCAGTATTTT

J gene: TRBJ1-1
V gene: TRBV6-1
clone size: many
D gene: TRBD1
CDR3 protein: CASSGGTGQNTEAFF
CDR3 DNA: TGTGCCAGCTCAGGAGGGACAGGACAGAACACTGAAGCTTTCTTT

J gene: TRBJ1-4
V gene: TRBV6-1
clone size: many
D gene: TRBD1
CDR3 protein: CASRPHFMGQGLRWEEKLFF
CDR3 DNA: TGTGCCAGCAGGCCCCATTTTATGGGACAGGGTCTCCGGTGGGAGGAAAAACTGTTTTTT

J gene: TRBJ1-5
V gene: TRBV2
clone size: many
D gene: .
CDR3 protein: CASSEGNQPQHF
CDR3 DNA: TGTGCCAGCAGTGAGGGGAATCAGCCCCAGCATTTT

J gene: TRBJ2-1
V gene: TRBV6-2/TRBV6-3
clone size: many
D gene: TRBD2
CDR3 protein: CASRDRTSGYNEQFF
CDR3 DNA: TGTGCCAGCAGAGACCGGACTAGCGGCTACAATGAGCAGTTCTTC

J gene: TRBJ1-2
V gene: TRBV6-1
clone size: many
D gene: .
CDR3 protein: CASSEAQDRTANYGYTF
CDR3 DNA: TGTGCCAGCAGTGAAGCCCAAGACAGGACTGCTAACTATGGCTACACCTTC

J gene: TRBJ2-7
V gene: TRBV9
clone size: many
D gene: TRBD2
CDR3 protein: CASSGGPGGSSYEQYF
CDR3 DNA: TGTGCCAGCAGCGGAGGCCCGGGGGGGAGCTCCTACGAGCAGTACTTC

J gene: TRBJ2-2
V gene: TRBV6-2/TRBV6-3
clone size: few
D gene: .
CDR3 protein: CASSYSWGDANTGELFF
CDR3 DNA: TGTGCCAGCAGTTACTCCTGGGGGGATGCGAACACCGGGGAGCTGTTTTTT

J gene: TRBJ2-3
V gene: TRBV19
clone size: many
D gene: .
CDR3 protein: CASTEGRTTDTQYF
CDR3 DNA: TGTGCCAGTACCGAGGGTCGGACCACAGATACGCAGTATTTT

J gene: TRBJ1-1
V gene: TRBV27
clone size: .
D gene: .
CDR3 protein: CASSLIQPSPGGRRVNTEAFF
CDR3 DNA: TGTGCCAGCAGCCTAATCCAGCCGTCACCCGGAGGGAGGAGAGTGAACACTGAAGCTTTCTTT

J gene: TRBJ2-6
V gene: TRBV5-1
clone size: many
D gene: .
CDR3 protein: CASSKDGSGANVLTF
CDR3 DNA: TGCGCCAGCAGCAAGGACGGATCTGGGGCCAACGTCCTGACTTTC

J gene: TRBJ2-3
V gene: TRBV6-1
clone size: .
D gene: TRBD2
CDR3 protein: CASSERGAQPDTQYF
CDR3 DNA: TGTGCCAGCAGTGAGCGGGGGGCTCAACCAGATACGCAGTATTTT

J gene: TRBJ2-7
V gene: TRBV7-9
clone size: many
D gene: TRBD2
CDR3 protein: CASSLGLAGDREQYF
CDR3 DNA: TGTGCCAGCAGTCTCGGACTAGCGGGAGATCGCGAGCAGTACTTC

J gene: TRBJ2-5
V gene: TRBV3-1
clone size: many
D gene: TRBD1
CDR3 protein: CASSLPDRAQETQYF
CDR3 DNA: TGTGCCAGCAGCCTCCCGGACAGGGCCCAAGAGACCCAGTACTTC

J gene: TRBJ2-5
V gene: TRBV4-2
clone size: many
D gene: .
CDR3 protein: CASSQALLGGVQETQYF
CDR3 DNA: TGTGCCAGCAGCCAAGCCCTCTTAGGCGGGGTCCAAGAGACCCAGTACTTC

J gene: TRBJ2-7
V gene: TRBV6-2/TRBV6-3
clone size: many
D gene: .
CDR3 protein: CASSTLGDQPYEQYF
CDR3 DNA: TGTGCCAGCAGTACCTTGGGGGATCAACCCTACGAGCAGTACTTC

J gene: TRBJ2-7
V gene: TRBV11-2
clone size: many
D gene: .
CDR3 protein: CASSLAHMGEQYF
CDR3 DNA: TGTGCCAGCAGCTTAGCACACATGGGAGAGCAGTACTTC

J gene: TRBJ1-5
V gene: TRBV9
clone size: few
D gene: .
CDR3 protein: CASSVDNANQPQHF
CDR3 DNA: TGTGCCAGCAGCGTAGACAACGCCAATCAGCCCCAGCATTTT

J gene: TRBJ2-7
V gene: TRBV29-1
clone size: many
D gene: .
CDR3 protein: CSVLPGASSYEQYF
CDR3 DNA: TGCAGCGTCTTGCCCGGGGCTAGCTCCTACGAGCAGTACTTC

J gene: TRBJ2-2
V gene: TRBV20-1
clone size: .
D gene: .
CDR3 protein: CSARVQLNTGELFF
CDR3 DNA: TGCAGTGCTAGAGTGCAGCTGAACACCGGGGAGCTGTTTTTT

J gene: TRBJ2-3
V gene: TRBV7-8
clone size: many
D gene: .
CDR3 protein: CASSLGISTDTQYF
CDR3 DNA: TGTGCCAGCAGCTTAGGGATTAGCACAGATACGCAGTATTTT

J gene: TRBJ2-1
V gene: TRBV12-3/TRBV12-4
clone size: many
D gene: TRBD2
CDR3 protein: CASRVLTSGSYNEQFF
CDR3 DNA: TGTGCCAGCAGGGTCTTGACTAGCGGGTCCTACAATGAGCAGTTCTTC

J gene: TRBJ2-7
V gene: TRBV20-1
clone size: many
D gene: .
CDR3 protein: CSAPQGGSREQYF
CDR3 DNA: TGCAGTGCTCCTCAAGGGGGATCTAGGGAGCAGTACTTC

J gene: TRBJ2-1
V gene: TRBV24-1
clone size: many
D gene: .
CDR3 protein: CATSDSRGSSYNEQFF
CDR3 DNA: TGTGCCACCAGTGATTCTCGGGGGAGCTCCTACAATGAGCAGTTCTTC

J gene: TRBJ2-5
V gene: TRBV5-4
clone size: .
D gene: .
CDR3 protein: CASSHPFQIGGETQYF
CDR3 DNA: TGTGCCAGCAGCCATCCCTTTCAAATCGGGGGAGAGACCCAGTACTTC

J gene: TRBJ2-1
V gene: TRBV12-3/TRBV12-4
clone size: .
D gene: .
CDR3 protein: CASSYGSQGEQFF
CDR3 DNA: TGTGCCAGCAGCTACGGGAGTCAGGGTGAGCAGTTCTTC

J gene: TRBJ2-6
V gene: TRBV6-1
clone size: many
D gene: .
CDR3 protein: CASSEWVQGAGANVLTF
CDR3 DNA: TGTGCCAGCAGTGAATGGGTTCAGGGAGCTGGGGCCAACGTCCTGACTTTC

J gene: TRBJ1-1
V gene: TRBV6-4
clone size: .
D gene: .
CDR3 protein: CASPNTEAFF
CDR3 DNA: TGTGCCAGCCCGAACACTGAAGCTTTCTTT

J gene: TRBJ2-4
V gene: TRBV29-1
clone size: .
D gene: .
CDR3 protein: CSVQAGAKNIQYF
CDR3 DNA: TGCAGCGTGCAAGCGGGAGCCAAAAACATTCAGTACTTC

J gene: TRBJ2-7
V gene: TRBV28
clone size: many
D gene: .
CDR3 protein: CASTAGTYEQYF
CDR3 DNA: TGTGCCAGCACCGCGGGGACCTACGAGCAGTACTTC

J gene: TRBJ1-3
V gene: TRBV2
clone size: many
D gene: TRBD1
CDR3 protein: CASSLGQVGGGNTIYF
CDR3 DNA: TGTGCCAGCAGCCTCGGACAGGTTGGAGGTGGAAACACCATATATTTT

J gene: TRBJ1-1
V gene: TRBV5-4
clone size: few
D gene: .
CDR3 protein: CASSKGGATEAFF
CDR3 DNA: TGTGCCAGCAGCAAGGGGGGTGCCACTGAAGCTTTCTTT

J gene: TRBJ2-1
V gene: TRBV29-1
clone size: many
D gene: .
CDR3 protein: CTVEGRRGQTSNEQFF
CDR3 DNA: TGCACCGTCGAGGGTCGCCGGGGCCAGACAAGCAATGAGCAGTTCTTC